Listed below are T cell receptor beta chains from one sample, sequenced in a study of blood T cells in healthy people across ages. A single record per CDR3 protein comes from TCRdb applying MiXCR to the 5' RACE reads. The data hold about 640,000 distinct CDR3 sequences, with approximately 50% observed a single time. The sample comprised blood. These receptors came from a man aged 60-69 years in good health. CDR3s include the opening cysteine and the closing phenylalanine or tryptophan. Not every row has a clone size; where given, it reads once, few, many or a size class.

v_gene,abundance,j_gene,CDR3aa
TRBV6-5,-,TRBJ1-6,CASSPVGQGYSPLHF
TRBV28,-,TRBJ1-2,CASGGGYTF
TRBV7-2,-,-,CASSHTGAPLPYEQYF
TRBV3-1,-,TRBJ2-7,CASSHPRDRGPIFDYEQYF
TRBV7-2,few,TRBJ2-3,CASSFPQGRADTQYF
TRBV18,few,TRBJ2-7,CASSEGVGTYEQYF
TRBV20-1,-,TRBJ2-1,CSARGGDRDNEQFF
TRBV5-1,once,TRBJ1-4,CASSAGGSTNEKLFF
TRBV6-6,-,TRBJ1-5,CASSYTSDRSLNQPQHF
TRBV12-3/TRBV12-4,-,TRBJ2-3,CASSVRGGADTQYF
TRBV5-1,-,TRBJ2-3,CATGQGSSTDTQYF
TRBV20-1,many,TRBJ2-5,CSARGSGGRSETQYF
TRBV12-3/TRBV12-4,-,TRBJ2-2,CASSPEGAAGELFF
TRBV6-5,-,TRBJ2-7,CASSYSSGVGEQYF
TRBV25-1,-,TRBJ1-5,CASSTGDQPQHF
TRBV20-1,-,TRBJ2-2,CSAFPTGPDTGELFF
TRBV7-2,few,TRBJ1-2,CASSHPRTGARGYGYTF
TRBV3-1,many,TRBJ2-5,CASSSGPETQYF
TRBV29-1,many,TRBJ2-6,CSATLSGANVLTF
TRBV20-1,once,TRBJ1-2,CSARGQPSNYGYTF
TRBV9,-,TRBJ1-6,CASSVAGDRGDSPLHF
TRBV9,-,TRBJ2-5,CASSAPGLAGKTQYF
TRBV5-1,once,TRBJ2-1,CASSSGTSGAYNEQFF
TRBV10-3,-,TRBJ2-5,CAIAGQGRGETQYF